The clone carrying this T cell receptor (beta chain) came up a few times. The antigen remains unidentified. This CDR3 is 14 amino acids long. Germline values: CDR1 MNHNY, CDR2 SVGAGI (reference sequence). Germline trimming cut 4 bases from V and 7 bases from J; bases unmatched to any gene: 8. This sample is part of a study of blood T cells in healthy people across ages. Study-level findings and limits: No conclusive comparison of naive versus antigen-experienced cells was possible with unsorted PBMCs.

Primed by a sample-barcoded 5' primer and a J-beta primer mix, a second PCR proceeded for about 7 to 12 cycles. MiXCR, run by TCRdb on the 5' RACE reads, gives a single entry per CDR3 protein. The data hold over a million distinct CDR3 sequences, with approximately 59% observed a single time. This sequence was found in a man aged 18 to 29 in good health. Sequencing was done on a sample of blood. The chain couples TRBV6-6 to TRBJ2-7, with TRBD1 matching over 9 bases. The CDR3 DNA is TGTGCCAGCAGTTTTGGGACAGGGTCGTCGGAGCAGTACTTC. It is translated as CASSFGTGSSEQYF.